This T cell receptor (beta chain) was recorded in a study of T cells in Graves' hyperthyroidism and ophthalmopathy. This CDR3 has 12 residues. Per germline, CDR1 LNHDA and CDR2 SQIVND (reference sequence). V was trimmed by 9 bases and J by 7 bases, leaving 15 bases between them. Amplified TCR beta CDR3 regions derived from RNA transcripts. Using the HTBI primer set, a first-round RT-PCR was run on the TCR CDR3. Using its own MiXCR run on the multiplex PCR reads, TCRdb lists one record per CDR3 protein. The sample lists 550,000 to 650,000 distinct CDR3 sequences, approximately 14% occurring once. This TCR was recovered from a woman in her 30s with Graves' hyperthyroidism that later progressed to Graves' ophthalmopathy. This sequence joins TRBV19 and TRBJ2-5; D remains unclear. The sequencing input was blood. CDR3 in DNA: TGTGCCAGCTCGACCGAAAGAGGGACCCAGTACTTC. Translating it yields CASSTERGTQYF.